Shown below are 30 T cell receptor beta chains from a single sample sequenced in a study of OX40 agonist ivuxolimab in advanced cancers. The repertoire was sequenced with immunoSEQ multiplex PCR; TCRdb's copy has only in-frame clones and lacks some. The data show tens of thousands of clones, approximately 86% seen once. The source was CD4+ or CD8+ T cells sorted from blood, collected in a trial of the OX40 agonist ivuxolimab. The source of these receptors is an adult with an advanced solid tumor such as melanoma, head and neck, liver or kidney cancer.

The chain employs TRBV25-1 and TRBJ2-2, with D perhaps TRBD2 (5 bases). V was clipped by 3 bases and J by 5 bases, with 10 bases between them. This CDR3 has 14 amino acids. CDR1 is MGHDK, CDR2 SYGVNS, per germline. CDR3 loop: CASSDPGKTGELFF. In DNA form, the CDR3 reads TGTGCCAGCAGTGACCCCGGGAAGACCGGGGAGCTGTTTTTT.

This chain links TRBV6-1 with TRBJ1-2, with 8 bases matching TRBD1. The germline V gene has CDR1 MNHNS and CDR2 SASEGT. Trimming took 4 bases from V and 6 from J; bases not matched to a gene: 10. The CDR3 contains 15 residues. The chain's CDR3 is CASSVRTGLTHGYTF. In nucleotides, the CDR3 is TGTGCCAGCAGTGTGAGGACAGGGCTTACCCATGGCTACACCTTC.

The rearrangement links TRBV7-3 to TRBJ2-2; 7 nucleotides agree with TRBD2. This CDR3 comprises 17 residues. Germline V gene data show CDR1 as SGHTA and CDR2 as FQGTGA. V lost 1 base to trimming and J lost 1 base; unmatched junction nucleotides: 6. The CDR3 DNA is TGTGCCAGCAGCTTAAGCGCTCGCGGGGGGAACACCGGGGAGCTGTTTTTT. As protein: CASSLSARGGNTGELFF.

This chain's CDR3 is CASRAPGQGVSYEQYF. In DNA, the CDR3 is TGTGCCAGCAGAGCACCGGGACAGGGGGTCTCCTACGAGCAGTACTTC. The V call is TRBV27, the J call TRBJ2-7, with 11 positions matching TRBD1. From germline, CDR1 is MNHEY and CDR2 SMNVEV (reference sequence). J lost 0 bases, V lost 6 bases, and 7 bases had no gene match. The CDR3 has 16 residues.

The chain joins TRBV6-1 to TRBJ1-1; TRBD1 is a possible D gene (5 bases). Trimming shortened V by 6 bases and J by 3 bases, and 14 bases separated the two germline ends. From germline, CDR1 is MNHNS and CDR2 SASEGT. This CDR3 region has 14 residues. The DNA of the CDR3 is TGTGCCAGCAGGCAAACCTCGGGGGACACTGAAGCTTTCTTT. It yields the protein CASRQTSGDTEAFF.

V gene TRBV25-1 combines with J gene TRBJ1-5, with D hard to call. The germline V gene has CDR1 MGHDK and CDR2 SYGVNS. There are 14 residues in the CDR3. V gave up 4 bases and J gave up 3 bases, with 10 bases separating them. The chain's CDR3 is CASSGPSHNQPQHF. The CDR3 DNA sequence: TGTGCCAGCAGTGGCCCCTCTCACAATCAGCCCCAGCATTTT. Combining the CDR3 with reference TRBV25-1 and TRBJ1-5 gives the whole variable domain EADIYQTPRYLVIGTGKKITLECSQTMGHDKMYWYQQDPGMELHLIHYSYGVNSTEKGDLSSESTVSRIRTEHFPLTLESARPSHTSQYLCASSGPSHNQPQHFGDGTRLSIL.

The rearrangement joins TRBV29-1 to TRBJ2-5, with D possibly matching TRBD1 (6 bases). Germline V lookup: CDR1 SQVTM, CDR2 ANQGSEA. The CDR3 has 11 residues. Here the CDR3 DNA reads TGCAGTTCACAGGGTGAAGAGACCCAGTACTTC. Translating gives CSSQGEETQYF.

This clone came up once. This chain joins TRBV5-1 and TRBJ2-5; D could derive from TRBD1 or TRBD2 (5 bases each). The V gene's germline CDR1 is SGHRS and CDR2 YFSETQ. V was clipped by 5 bases and J by 5 bases, with 16 bases between them. The CDR3 totals 14 residues. The CDR3 reads CASSRGRSWETQYF. The DNA of the CDR3 is TGCGCCAGCAGTCGGGGCAGGTCATGGGAGACCCAGTACTTC.

J is TRBJ2-7 and V is TRBV28; no definite D call. The CDR3 sequence is 12 residues long. V lost 2 bases, J lost 6 bases, and 8 bases lay in between. CDR1 and CDR2 (germline): MDHEN, SYDVKM. The CDR3 loop reads CASSLLWGEQYF. CDR3 coding DNA: TGTGCCAGCAGTTTACTGTGGGGCGAGCAGTACTTC.

The CDR3 region is CASSIGGLAETQYF. Written as DNA, the CDR3 is TGTGCCAGTAGTATTGGGGGGCTGGCTGAGACCCAGTACTTC. V usage is TRBV19 and J usage is TRBJ2-5; D tentatively reads TRBD1 or TRBD2 (6 bases each). Trimming stripped 3 bases from V and 5 bases from J, with 13 bases between. The length of the CDR3 is 14 residues. CDR1 LNHDA and CDR2 SQIVND come from the germline V gene (reference sequence).

This sequence joins TRBV21-1 and TRBJ1-6; the table names TRBD1, a call not compared with the DNA. TRBV21-1 is given as a pseudogene. The CDR3 extends over 18 amino acids. The CDR3 is CASSKDLSAGWADSPLHF. The CDR3 DNA sequence: TGTGCCAGCAGCAAAGACTTGTCGGCAGGGTGGGCAGATTCACCCCTCCACTTT.

The chain joins TRBV5-8 to TRBJ1-5; 10 bases are a match to TRBD1. The CDR3 has 17 amino acids. In germline, CDR1 is SGHTS, CDR2 YDEGEE. V trimming: 2 bases; J trimming: 2 bases; junction bases outside the gene matches: 7. CDR3 region: CASSFRDRGRGNQPQHF. DNA of the CDR3: TGTGCCAGCAGCTTCCGGGACAGGGGTCGGGGCAATCAGCCCCAGCATTTT.

The rearrangement joins TRBV21-1 to TRBJ2-1; the table's TRBD1 call for D was not verified on the DNA. TRBV21-1 constitutes a pseudogene. The CDR3 contains 18 residues. The DNA of the CDR3 is TGTGCCAGCAGCACCATCCTAGGCCGGGACAGGGAAGGTAATGAGCAGTTCTTC. Translation gives CASSTILGRDREGNEQFF.

This sequence joins TRBV7-6 and TRBJ2-3, with 11 nucleotides matching TRBD2. The germline gives CDR1 SGHVS, CDR2 FNYEAQ. J gave up 5 bases and V 1 base, and 5 bases lay outside the gene matches. The CDR3 has 16 amino acids. CDR3 amino acids: CASSLDSGGAKDTQYF. The CDR3 region has the DNA TGTGCCAGCAGCTTAGATAGCGGGGGGGCCAAAGATACGCAGTATTTT.

The genes are TRBV5-5 and TRBJ2-1; D gene unclear. V was pared by 4 bases and J by 6 bases, with 17 bases between. The CDR3 extends over 15 amino acids. Germline V CDR1 and CDR2: SGHKS, YYEKEE (reference sequence). Here the CDR3 DNA reads TGTGCCAGCAGCCTGGACGTTATGCCTCCCAATGAGCAGTTCTTC. Residues: CASSLDVMPPNEQFF.

V usage is TRBV7-9 and J usage is TRBJ1-2; D unclear. The CDR3 sequence is 14 residues long. CDR1 is SEHNR and CDR2 is FQNEAQ in the germline V gene (reference sequence). V was pared by 4 bases and J by 2 bases, with 11 bases between. CDR3 residues: CASSSRVANYGYTF. The CDR3 region has the DNA TGTGCCAGCAGCTCAAGGGTCGCCAACTATGGCTACACCTTC.

The chain links TRBV5-1 to TRBJ1-6, with D possibly matching TRBD1 (5 bases). The CDR3 has 17 amino acids. The germline V gene has CDR1 SGHRS and CDR2 YFSETQ. V gave up 4 bases and J gave up 0 bases, with 14 bases separating them. The CDR3: CASSRAGGGSYNSPLHF. In DNA form, the CDR3 reads TGCGCCAGCAGCAGGGCCGGGGGAGGCTCCTATAATTCACCCCTCCACTTT.

The rearrangement links TRBV7-2 to TRBJ2-2; TRBD1 matches 7 bases. The CDR3 loop spans 15 amino acids. V lost 5 bases to trimming and J lost 1 base; unmatched junction nucleotides: 4. From germline, CDR1 is SGHTA and CDR2 FQGNSA. CDR3 amino acids: CASSTRQGNTGELFF. The CDR3 bases are TGTGCCAGCAGCACGCGACAGGGGAACACCGGGGAGCTGTTTTTT.

This clone appeared once. V is TRBV29-1 and J is TRBJ1-4; unclear D gene. This CDR3 comprises 12 residues. V gave up 4 bases and J gave up 0 bases, with 3 bases separating them. The germline V gene encodes CDR1 SQVTM and CDR2 ANQGSEA. The CDR3: CSVAPTNEKLFF. For the CDR3, the DNA is TGCAGCGTTGCTCCAACTAATGAAAAACTGTTTTTT.

Concerning this clone: Other DNA sequences in the same sample also yield this CDR3. V usage is TRBV10-3 and J usage is TRBJ2-5, with D perhaps TRBD1 (6 bases). Deletions cut 0 bases from V and 5 bases from J, with 10 bases between. The length of the CDR3 is 14 residues. Germline V lookup: CDR1 ENHRY, CDR2 SYGVKD. The CDR3 DNA reads as TGTGCCATCAGTGAGTCAACAGGGATGGAGACCCAGTACTTC. Translation gives CAISESTGMETQYF.

This chain connects TRBV6-5 to TRBJ2-1; D is undetermined. V was clipped by 0 bases and J by 0 bases, with 6 bases between them. CDR3 length: 15 amino acids. From germline, CDR1 is MNHEY and CDR2 SVGAGI. CDR3 region: CASSYSVNSYNEQFF. CDR3 sequence (DNA): TGTGCCAGCAGTTACTCAGTTAACTCCTACAATGAGCAGTTCTTC.

The chain carries TRBV10-3 and TRBJ1-6; D is perhaps TRBD1 (5 bases). The CDR3 length is 15 residues. The germline CDR1 and CDR2 sequences are ENHRY and SYGVKD. V shed 7 bases and J shed 10 bases, with 20 bases lying between them. The CDR3 here is CAIKATDPVGSPLHF. The CDR3 coding sequence is TGTGCCATCAAAGCGACAGACCCAGTTGGGTCACCCCTCCACTTT.

CDR3 region: CASSSEWTSGGCGDEQYF. CDR3 sequence (DNA): TGCGCCAGCAGCTCAGAATGGACTAGCGGGGGGTGCGGGGACGAGCAGTACTTC. The rearrangement joins TRBV5-1 to TRBJ2-7; 14 nucleotides match TRBD2. This CDR3 region has 18 residues. Germline CDR1 SGHRS, CDR2 YFSETQ. V gave up 3 bases and J gave up 5 bases; unmatched junction bases: 13.

The rearrangement joins TRBV5-1 to TRBJ1-1; D is undetermined. The CDR3 loop spans 14 amino acids. Germline lookup yields CDR1 SGHRS and CDR2 YFSETQ. V was shortened by 0 bases and J by 2 bases, with 8 bases between the two germline ends. DNA of the CDR3: TGCGCCAGCAGCTTGGCCAGCAGTAACACTGAAGCTTTCTTT. Encoded protein: CASSLASSNTEAFF.

The chain has TRBV2 and TRBJ1-3; D ambiguous. CDR1 is SNHLY and CDR2 is FYNNEI in the germline V gene. The V and J ends lost 1 base and 4 bases respectively, with 8 bases between them. The CDR3 is 14 residues long. The CDR3 loop is CASSEGVSGNTIYF. The CDR3 DNA reads TGTGCCAGCAGTGAAGGGGTATCAGGAAACACCATATATTTT.

The chain employs TRBV7-2 and TRBJ2-3, with 9 positions matching TRBD1. The CDR3 spans 14 residues. Germline CDR1 is SGHTA and CDR2 is FQGNSA. V trimming: 6 bases; J trimming: 1 base; junction bases outside the gene matches: 2. The CDR3 DNA sequence: TGTGCCAGCAGGTGGGACAGGGGCACAGATACGCAGTATTTT. Protein sequence: CASRWDRGTDTQYF.

DNA of the CDR3: TGTGCCTGGAGTGTAGGCTTAGGGGGCGAGACCCAGTACTTC. Its protein is CAWSVGLGGETQYF. The chain combines TRBV30 with TRBJ2-5; 7 bases are a match to TRBD1. Trimming took 0 bases from V and 5 from J; bases not matched to a gene: 6. Germline CDR1 reads GTSNPN; CDR2 reads SVGIG (reference sequence). The CDR3 extends over 14 amino acids.

The sample holds a few counts of this clone. V and J are TRBV6-5 and TRBJ1-1; a weak D match, TRBD1 (5 bases). This CDR3 spans 15 amino acids. Germline CDR1 and CDR2: MNHEY and SVGAGI. The ends were cut back, 3 bases at V and 4 bases at J, with 15 bases in the middle. CDR3 sequence (DNA): TGTGCCAGCAGTTATCGGCAGGGCTATCGCACTGAAGCTTTCTTT. Protein sequence: CASSYRQGYRTEAFF.

The genes are TRBV28 and TRBJ2-1; 11 bases are a match to TRBD2. This CDR3 spans 15 amino acids. Germline assignment: CDR1 MDHEN and CDR2 SYDVKM. V shed 5 bases and J 7 bases; nucleotides not matched to a gene: 7. Written as DNA, the CDR3 is TGTGCCAGCAGTCTATTAGCGGGAGGGGGGAATGAGCAGTTCTTC. Its protein is CASSLLAGGGNEQFF. Supplemented by reference TRBV28 and TRBJ2-1, the full variable domain reads DVKVTQSSRYLVKRTGEKVFLECVQDMDHENMFWYRQDPGLGLRLIYFSYDVKMKEKGDIPEGYSVSREKKERFSLILESASTNQTSMYLCASSLLAGGGNEQFFGPGTRLTVL.

The CDR3: CASSPSGQGHQPQHF. The CDR3 DNA sequence: TGCGCCAGCAGCCCTTCGGGACAGGGACATCAGCCCCAGCATTTT. The V call is TRBV4-1, the J call TRBJ1-5; 9 bases are shared with TRBD1. The CDR3 totals 15 residues. Germline assignment: CDR1 MGHRA and CDR2 YSYEKL. V shed 4 bases, J shed 5 bases, and the junction held 6 bases outside the gene matches.